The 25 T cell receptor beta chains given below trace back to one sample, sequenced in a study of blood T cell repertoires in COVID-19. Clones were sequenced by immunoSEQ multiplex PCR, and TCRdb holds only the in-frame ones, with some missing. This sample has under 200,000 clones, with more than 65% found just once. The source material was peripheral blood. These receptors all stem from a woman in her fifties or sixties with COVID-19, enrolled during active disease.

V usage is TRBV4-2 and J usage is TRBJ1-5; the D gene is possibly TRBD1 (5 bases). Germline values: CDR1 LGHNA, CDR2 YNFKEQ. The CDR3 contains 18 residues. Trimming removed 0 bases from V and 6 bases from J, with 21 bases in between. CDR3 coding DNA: TGTGCCAGCAGCCAAGATTATAAAACTTACGGGGGTCTTCAGCCCCAGCATTTT. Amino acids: CASSQDYKTYGGLQPQHF.

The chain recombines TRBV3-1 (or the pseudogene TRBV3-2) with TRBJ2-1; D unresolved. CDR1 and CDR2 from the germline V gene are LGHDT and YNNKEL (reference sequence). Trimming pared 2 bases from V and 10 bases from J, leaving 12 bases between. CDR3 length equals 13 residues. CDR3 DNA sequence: TGTGCCAGCAGCCAATCATCCGGCAGGGAGCAGTTCTTC. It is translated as CASSQSSGREQFF.

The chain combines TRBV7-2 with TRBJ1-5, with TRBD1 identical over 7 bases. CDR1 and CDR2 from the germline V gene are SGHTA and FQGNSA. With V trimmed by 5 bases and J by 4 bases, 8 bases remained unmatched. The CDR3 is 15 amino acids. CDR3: CASSLTGLRNQPQHF. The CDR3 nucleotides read TGTGCCAGCAGCCTGACAGGGCTGCGGAATCAGCCCCAGCATTTT.

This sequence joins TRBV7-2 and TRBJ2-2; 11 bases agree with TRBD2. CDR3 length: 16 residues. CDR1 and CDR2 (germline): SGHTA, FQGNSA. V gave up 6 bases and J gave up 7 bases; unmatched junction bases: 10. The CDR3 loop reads CASRTLGSGRVGELFF. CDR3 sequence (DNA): TGTGCCAGCAGGACCCTGGGTAGCGGGAGGGTCGGGGAGCTGTTTTTT.

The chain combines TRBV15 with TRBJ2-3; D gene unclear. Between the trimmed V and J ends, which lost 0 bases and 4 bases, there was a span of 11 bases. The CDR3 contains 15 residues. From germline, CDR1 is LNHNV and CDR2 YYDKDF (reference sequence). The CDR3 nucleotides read TGTGCCACCAGCAGAGATCGAGCTTCCGCAGATACGCAGTATTTT. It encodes CATSRDRASADTQYF.

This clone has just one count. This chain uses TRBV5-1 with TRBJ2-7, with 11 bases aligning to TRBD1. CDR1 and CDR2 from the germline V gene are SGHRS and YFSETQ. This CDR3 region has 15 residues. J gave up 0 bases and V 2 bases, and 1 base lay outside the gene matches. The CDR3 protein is CASSLGTGGSYEQYF. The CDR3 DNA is TGCGCCAGCAGCTTAGGGACAGGGGGCTCCTACGAGCAGTACTTC. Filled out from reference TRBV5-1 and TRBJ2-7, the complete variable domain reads KAGVTQTPRYLIKTRGQQVTLSCSPISGHRSVSWYQQTPGQGLQFLFEYFSETQRNKGNFPGRFSGRQFSNSRSEMNVSTLELGDSALYLCASSLGTGGSYEQYFGPGTRLTVT.

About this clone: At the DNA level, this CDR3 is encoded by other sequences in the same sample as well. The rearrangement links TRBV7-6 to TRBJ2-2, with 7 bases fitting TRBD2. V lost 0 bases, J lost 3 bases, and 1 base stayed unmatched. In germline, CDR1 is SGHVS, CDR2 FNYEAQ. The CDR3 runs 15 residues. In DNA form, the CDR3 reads TGTGCCAGCAGCTTAGCGGGGGGGGACACCGGGGAGCTGTTTTTT. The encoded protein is CASSLAGGDTGELFF.

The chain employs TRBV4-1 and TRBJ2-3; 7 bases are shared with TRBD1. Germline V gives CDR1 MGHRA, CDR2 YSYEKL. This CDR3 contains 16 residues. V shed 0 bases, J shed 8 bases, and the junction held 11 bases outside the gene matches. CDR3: CASSQERTGDRRTQYF. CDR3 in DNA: TGCGCCAGCAGCCAAGAGCGAACAGGGGATAGACGTACGCAGTATTTT.

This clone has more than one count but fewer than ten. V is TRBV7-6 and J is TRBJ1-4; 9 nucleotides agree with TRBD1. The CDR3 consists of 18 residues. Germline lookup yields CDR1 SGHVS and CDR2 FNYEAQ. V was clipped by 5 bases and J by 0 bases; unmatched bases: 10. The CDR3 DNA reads TGTGCCAGCAGCGCCGGGACAGGGAACTTTGCAACTAATGAAAAACTGTTTTTT. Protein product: CASSAGTGNFATNEKLFF.

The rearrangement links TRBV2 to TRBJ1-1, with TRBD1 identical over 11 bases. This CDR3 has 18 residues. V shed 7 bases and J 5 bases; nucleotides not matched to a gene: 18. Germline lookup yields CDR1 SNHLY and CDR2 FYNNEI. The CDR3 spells CASNLRTGGNGFGTEAFF. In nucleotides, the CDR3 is TGTGCCAGCAACCTACGGACAGGGGGCAATGGTTTCGGGACTGAAGCTTTCTTT.

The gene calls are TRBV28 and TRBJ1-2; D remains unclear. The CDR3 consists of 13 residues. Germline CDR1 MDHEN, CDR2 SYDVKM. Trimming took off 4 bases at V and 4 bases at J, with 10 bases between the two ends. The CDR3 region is CASSSSGGYGYTF. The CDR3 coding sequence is TGTGCCAGCAGTTCCAGTGGAGGCTATGGCTACACCTTC.

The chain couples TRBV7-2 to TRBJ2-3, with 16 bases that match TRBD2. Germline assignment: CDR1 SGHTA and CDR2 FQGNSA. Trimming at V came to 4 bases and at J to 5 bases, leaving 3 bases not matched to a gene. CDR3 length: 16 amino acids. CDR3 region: CASSSGLAGGGDTQYF. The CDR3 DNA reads TGTGCCAGCAGCTCGGGACTAGCGGGAGGGGGAGATACGCAGTATTTT.

CDR3 sequence (DNA): TGTGCCAGCAGCGTAGGCCCGGCGGTTGGAAACACCATATATTTT. This encodes CASSVGPAVGNTIYF. V and J are TRBV9 and TRBJ1-3; no clear D gene. Trimming left V 0 bases short and J 3 bases short, with 10 bases between. The CDR3 is 15 amino acids. In germline, CDR1 is SGDLS, CDR2 YYNGEE.

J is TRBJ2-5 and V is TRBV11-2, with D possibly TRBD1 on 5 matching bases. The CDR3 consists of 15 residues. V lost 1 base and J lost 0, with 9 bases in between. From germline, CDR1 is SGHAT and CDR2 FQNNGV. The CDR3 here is CASSLVGVHQETQYF. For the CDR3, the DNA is TGTGCCAGCAGCTTAGTAGGGGTCCACCAAGAGACCCAGTACTTC.

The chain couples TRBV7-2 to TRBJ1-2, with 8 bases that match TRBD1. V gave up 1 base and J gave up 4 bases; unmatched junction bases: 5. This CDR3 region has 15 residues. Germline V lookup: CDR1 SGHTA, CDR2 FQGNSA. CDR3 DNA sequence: TGTGCCAGCAGCTTAGGGGGACAGGTGGCCTATGGCTACACCTTC. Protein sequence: CASSLGGQVAYGYTF. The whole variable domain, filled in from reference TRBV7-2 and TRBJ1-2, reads GAGVSQSPSNKVTEKGKDVELRCDPISGHTALYWYRQSLGQGLEFLIYFQGNSAPDKSGLPSDRFSAERTGGSVSTLTIQRTQQEDSAVYLCASSLGGQVAYGYTFGSGTRLTVV.

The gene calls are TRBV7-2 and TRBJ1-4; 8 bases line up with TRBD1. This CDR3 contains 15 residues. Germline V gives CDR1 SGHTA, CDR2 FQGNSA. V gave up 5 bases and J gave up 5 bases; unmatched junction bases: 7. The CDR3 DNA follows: TGTGCCAGCAGCGTACAGGGGGGTCCCAATGAAAAACTGTTTTTT. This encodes CASSVQGGPNEKLFF.

The CDR3, as DNA: TGCGCCAGCAGCCAAGCGACGTTGGGACTAGCGCCCTATGAGCAGTTCTTC. Translated: CASSQATLGLAPYEQFF. The V call is TRBV4-3, the J call TRBJ2-1; 10 nucleotides line up with TRBD2. This CDR3 contains 17 residues. Germline V lookup: CDR1 LGHNA, CDR2 YSLEER. V dropped 1 base and J dropped 8; count of bases not matched to a gene: 11.

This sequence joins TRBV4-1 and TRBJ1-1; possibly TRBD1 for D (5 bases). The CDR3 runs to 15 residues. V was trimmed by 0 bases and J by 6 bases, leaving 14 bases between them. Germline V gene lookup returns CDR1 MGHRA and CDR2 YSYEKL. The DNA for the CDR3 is TGCGCCAGCAGCCAAGACGGTGCTGGGGGGGCTGAAGCTTTCTTT. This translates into CASSQDGAGGAEAFF.

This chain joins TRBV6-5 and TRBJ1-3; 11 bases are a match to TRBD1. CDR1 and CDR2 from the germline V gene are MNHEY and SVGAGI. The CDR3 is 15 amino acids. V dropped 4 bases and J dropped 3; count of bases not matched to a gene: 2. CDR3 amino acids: CASSLGQGGGNTIYF. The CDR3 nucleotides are TGTGCCAGCAGTTTGGGACAGGGGGGTGGAAACACCATATATTTT.

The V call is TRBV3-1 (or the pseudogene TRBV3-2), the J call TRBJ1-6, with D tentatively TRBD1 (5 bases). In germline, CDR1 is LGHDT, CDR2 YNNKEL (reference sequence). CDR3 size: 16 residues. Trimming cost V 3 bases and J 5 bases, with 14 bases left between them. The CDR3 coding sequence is TGTGCCAGCAGCCAGTTCCGGGGGAGGAATAATTCACCCCTCCACTTT. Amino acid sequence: CASSQFRGRNNSPLHF.

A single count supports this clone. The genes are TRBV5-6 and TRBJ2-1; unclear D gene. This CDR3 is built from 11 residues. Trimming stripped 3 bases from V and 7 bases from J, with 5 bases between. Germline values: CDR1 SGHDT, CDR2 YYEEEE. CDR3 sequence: CASSSRNEQFF. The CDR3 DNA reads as TGTGCCAGCAGCTCTAGGAATGAGCAGTTCTTC.

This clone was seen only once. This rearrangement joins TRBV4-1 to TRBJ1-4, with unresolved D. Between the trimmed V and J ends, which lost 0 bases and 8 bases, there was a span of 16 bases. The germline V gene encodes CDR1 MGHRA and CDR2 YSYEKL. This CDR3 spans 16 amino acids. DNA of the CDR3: TGCGCCAGCAGCCAAGAGGAGACCTCGGGAGGGGAAAAACTGTTTTTT. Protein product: CASSQEETSGGEKLFF.

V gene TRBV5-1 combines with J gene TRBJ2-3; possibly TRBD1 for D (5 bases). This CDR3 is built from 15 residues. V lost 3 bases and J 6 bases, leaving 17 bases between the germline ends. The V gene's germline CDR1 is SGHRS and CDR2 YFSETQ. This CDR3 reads CASSSPHGAGDTQYF. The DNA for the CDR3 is TGCGCCAGCAGCTCACCTCATGGGGCTGGGGATACGCAGTATTTT.

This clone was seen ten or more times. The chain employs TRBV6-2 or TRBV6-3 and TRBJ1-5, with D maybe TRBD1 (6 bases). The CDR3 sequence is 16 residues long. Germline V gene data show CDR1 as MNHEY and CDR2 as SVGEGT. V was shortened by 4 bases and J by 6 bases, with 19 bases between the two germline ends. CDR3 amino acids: CASSSTSGGLRQPQHF. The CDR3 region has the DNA TGTGCCAGCAGTTCCACCAGCGGGGGGCTCCGTCAGCCCCAGCATTTT.

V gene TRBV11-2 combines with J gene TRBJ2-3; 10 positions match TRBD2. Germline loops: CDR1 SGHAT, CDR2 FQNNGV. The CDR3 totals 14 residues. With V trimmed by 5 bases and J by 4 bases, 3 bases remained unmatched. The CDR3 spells CASSPGTSADTQYF. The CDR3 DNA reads TGTGCCAGCAGCCCAGGGACTAGCGCAGATACGCAGTATTTT. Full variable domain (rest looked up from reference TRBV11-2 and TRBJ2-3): EAGVAQSPRYKIIEKRQSVAFWCNPISGHATLYWYQQILGQGPKLLIQFQNNGVVDDSQLPKDRFSAERLKGVDSTLKIQPAKLEDSAVYLCASSPGTSADTQYFGPGTRLTVL.